Below are 21 T cell receptor beta chains sequenced from a single sample in a study of T cell responses to AZD1222 COVID-19 vaccine (dated by TCRdb to the early 2020s). The library was produced with the immunoSEQ multiplex PCR assay. Entries here come from immuneACCESS through TCRdb and include only in-frame sequences with V and J called. Some clones fail to appear in such tables; in the studies checked, an unresolved V gene covers under half of the shortfall, and the cause of the remainder is unknown. Here the sample has more than 150,000 clones; 90% occur a single time. The leading ten clones occupy roughly 1.6% of the sample. Read against the paper, the sample's time point label means: baseline before first vaccination. The specimen comprised peripheral blood, sampled on day 0 of AZD1222 vaccination. These receptors originate from an adult in good health.

The chain joins TRBV7-9 to TRBJ2-5; TRBD1 or TRBD2 may be the D gene (5 bases each). V shed 2 bases and J shed 6 bases, with 10 bases lying between them. This CDR3 comprises 13 residues. Germline V gene lookup returns CDR1 SEHNR and CDR2 FQNEAQ (reference sequence). CDR3 coding DNA: TGTGCCAGCAGCTTACTAGAGGGACAGACCCAGTACTTC. Its translation: CASSLLEGQTQYF.

The chain combines TRBV10-3 with TRBJ1-2; 8 bases agree with TRBD1. This CDR3 comprises 13 residues. Germline V gives CDR1 ENHRY, CDR2 SYGVKD. With 4 bases clipped from V and 4 bases from J, the junction kept 2 bases outside the gene matches. The CDR3 DNA sequence: TGTGCCATCAGTGCGACAGGGGCCTATGGCTACACCTTC. Amino acid sequence: CAISATGAYGYTF.

This clone was counted only a few times. The chain combines TRBV7-3 with TRBJ1-1, with D hard to call. Trimming took 2 bases from V and 2 from J, leaving 15 bases between them. CDR3 length: 16 residues. The V gene's germline CDR1 is SGHTA and CDR2 FQGTGA. This chain's CDR3 is CASSLWVDRFNTEAFF. CDR3 bases: TGTGCCAGCAGCTTATGGGTAGATCGGTTTAACACTGAAGCTTTCTTT.

V gene TRBV3-1 (or the pseudogene TRBV3-2) combines with J gene TRBJ1-3; 8 bases agree with TRBD1. V dropped 0 bases and J dropped 0; count of bases not matched to a gene: 4. Per germline, CDR1 LGHDT and CDR2 YNNKEL (reference sequence). The CDR3 sequence is 17 residues long. The CDR3 sequence: CASSQDWQGASGNTIYF. As DNA, the CDR3 is TGTGCCAGCAGCCAAGATTGGCAGGGGGCCTCTGGAAACACCATATATTTT.

This chain joins TRBV5-4 and TRBJ2-3; no clear D. The V end was cut by 2 bases, the J end by 0 bases, with 10 bases between. There are 15 residues in the CDR3. The germline gives CDR1 SGHNT, CDR2 YYREEE (reference sequence). The CDR3 sequence: CASSFLDTSTDTQYF. The CDR3 region has the DNA TGTGCCAGCAGCTTTCTGGATACTAGCACAGATACGCAGTATTTT.

The V call is TRBV7-9, the J call TRBJ2-5; TRBD2 matches at 13 bases. The trim removed 5 bases at V and 4 bases at J, leaving 7 bases unmatched. Germline V gene sequence: CDR1 SEHNR, CDR2 FQNEAQ (reference sequence). The CDR3 covers 16 residues. Here the CDR3 DNA reads TGTGCCAGCAGCCCCACACGGACTAGCGGGGGAGAGACCCAGTACTTC. It translates to CASSPTRTSGGETQYF.

This clone was counted a single time. CDR3 bases: TGTGCCAGCAGCGGTAAAGATACGCAGTATTTT. Its translation is CASSGKDTQYF. The V call is TRBV2, the J call TRBJ2-3; no clear D. CDR1 is SNHLY, CDR2 FYNNEI, per germline. The CDR3 runs to 11 residues. With 6 bases removed from V and 5 bases from J, the gap between germline ends came to 6 bases.

This clone occurred a few times. The chain uses TRBV2 and TRBJ2-5; no definite D call. V was shortened by 4 bases and J by 3 bases, with 6 bases between the two germline ends. The CDR3 loop spans 12 amino acids. Per germline, CDR1 SNHLY and CDR2 FYNNEI. CDR3 sequence reads: CASSGLEETQYF. The CDR3 nucleotides are TGTGCCAGCAGTGGACTTGAAGAGACCCAGTACTTC.

This clone was observed a handful of times. The chain joins TRBV2 to TRBJ1-5; possible D gene TRBD1, 6 bases. Germline lookup yields CDR1 SNHLY and CDR2 FYNNEI. Trimming removed 7 bases from V and 0 bases from J, with 10 bases in between. The CDR3 extends over 14 amino acids. CDR3 sequence: CASNRQVSNQPQHF. The CDR3 nucleotides read TGTGCCAGCAACCGACAGGTTAGCAATCAGCCCCAGCATTTT. The full variable domain, completed using reference TRBV2 and TRBJ1-5, is EPEVTQTPSHQVTQMGQEVILRCVPISNHLYFYWYRQILGQKVEFLVSFYNNEISEKSEIFDDQFSVERPDGSNFTLKIRSTKLEDSAMYFCASNRQVSNQPQHFGDGTRLSIL.

As DNA, the CDR3 is TGTGCCAGCAGTCGGACAGCGGTGAGCGAGCAGTACTTC. Its translation: CASSRTAVSEQYF. The chain has TRBV6-5 and TRBJ2-7, with D possibly TRBD1 on 6 matching bases. The V end was cut by 5 bases, the J end by 6 bases, with 14 bases between. The CDR3 has 13 amino acids. The germline CDR1 and CDR2 sequences are MNHEY and SVGAGI.

The chain couples TRBV5-5 to TRBJ2-3; D is uncertain. The CDR3 is made up of 16 amino acids. V was trimmed by 4 bases and J by 0 bases, leaving 15 bases between them. The germline V gene encodes CDR1 SGHKS and CDR2 YYEKEE (reference sequence). CDR3 in DNA: TGTGCCAGCAGCCCCCTCGCATTCTTTAGCACAGATACGCAGTATTTT. It codes for CASSPLAFFSTDTQYF.

To note about this clone: The junction differs from germline at one of its ends, possibly a read error. The chain combines TRBV7-9 with TRBJ2-2; the D is unclear. The CDR3 has 12 amino acids. CDR1 SEHNR and CDR2 FQNEAQ come from the germline V gene (reference sequence). CDR3 nucleotides: TGTGCCAGCAGCTACAACATCGGGGAGCTGTTTTTT. The encoded protein is CASSYNIGELFF.

The V and J genes are TRBV5-6 and TRBJ1-5; D unclear. The CDR3 contains 12 residues. V was clipped by 4 bases and J by 3 bases, with 5 bases between them. Germline V gene data show CDR1 as SGHDT and CDR2 as YYEEEE. Here the CDR3 DNA reads TGTGCCAGCAGCCACCCCAATCAGCCCCAGCATTTT. Its translation is CASSHPNQPQHF.

This chain uses TRBV21-1 with TRBJ1-4; the D call of TRBD1 is as the table states it, not checked on the DNA. TRBV21-1 is designated a pseudogene. This CDR3 region has 16 residues. Here the CDR3 reads CASSKAPVRGDEKLFF. For the CDR3, the DNA is TGTGCCAGCAGCAAAGCGCCGGTAAGGGGCGATGAAAAACTGTTTTTT.

V is TRBV11-3 and J is TRBJ1-6; D is ambiguous. CDR3 length: 14 amino acids. Trimming pared 6 bases from V and 1 base from J, leaving 7 bases between. Looked up from germline, CDR1 is SGHNT and CDR2 is YENEEA. CDR3: CASSSISYNSPLHF. CDR3 nucleotide sequence: TGTGCCAGCAGTTCAATTTCCTATAATTCACCCCTCCACTTT.

The chain uses TRBV18 and TRBJ1-3, with a tentative D call TRBD1 (5 bases). Germline lookup yields CDR1 KGHSH and CDR2 LQKENI. V was clipped by 1 base and J by 0 bases, with 16 bases between them. This CDR3 has 18 residues. CDR3 in DNA: TGTGCCAGCTCACCACTAGGGGCGGACGCTTACTCTGGAAACACCATATATTTT. It specifies CASSPLGADAYSGNTIYF.

This chain joins TRBV7-2 and TRBJ1-2, with 8 bases aligning to TRBD1. Germline assignment: CDR1 SGHTA and CDR2 FQGNSA. CDR3 length: 15 amino acids. The junction had 9 bases not matched to a gene; V was cut back by 1 base and J by 8 bases. Here the CDR3 reads CASSLGSRTGLGYTF. The CDR3 nucleotides read TGTGCCAGCAGCTTAGGATCAAGGACAGGGCTGGGCTACACCTTC. Using reference TRBV7-2 and TRBJ1-2 for the parts outside the CDR3, the full variable domain is GAGVSQSPSNKVTEKGKDVELRCDPISGHTALYWYRQSLGQGLEFLIYFQGNSAPDKSGLPSDRFSAERTGGSVSTLTIQRTQQEDSAVYLCASSLGSRTGLGYTFGSGTRLTVV.

The chain joins TRBV5-1 to TRBJ2-1; the match to TRBD2 covers 14 bases. CDR3 size: 18 residues. The V segment lost 3 bases and the J segment 4 bases; nucleotides outside the gene matches: 9. The germline CDR1 and CDR2 sequences are SGHRS and YFSETQ. The CDR3 loop is CASSWPGLAGVFYNEQFF. CDR3 nucleotide sequence: TGCGCCAGCAGCTGGCCGGGACTAGCGGGGGTATTTTACAATGAGCAGTTCTTC. The variable domain in full, with the rest retrieved from reference TRBV5-1 and TRBJ2-1, is KAGVTQTPRYLIKTRGQQVTLSCSPISGHRSVSWYQQTPGQGLQFLFEYFSETQRNKGNFPGRFSGRQFSNSRSEMNVSTLELGDSALYLCASSWPGLAGVFYNEQFFGPGTRLTVL.

This clone was observed a single time. The rearrangement joins TRBV6-6 to TRBJ1-2; possible D gene TRBD1, 5 bases. V lost 2 bases and J 6 bases, leaving 10 bases between the germline ends. Per germline, CDR1 MNHNY and CDR2 SVGAGI (reference sequence). This CDR3 has 13 amino acids. The CDR3 DNA reads TGTGCCAGCAGTTACGGGCAGGGCGATGGCTACACCTTC. It translates to CASSYGQGDGYTF.

The chain uses TRBV11-3 and TRBJ2-5; possibly TRBD2 for D (6 bases). The germline V and J ends were trimmed by 0 bases and 2 bases, with 10 bases remaining between them. The CDR3 covers 15 residues. CDR1 is SGHNT and CDR2 is YENEEA in the germline V gene. The CDR3 loop reads CASSLERGNQETQYF. The CDR3, as DNA: TGTGCCAGCAGCTTAGAGCGGGGCAATCAAGAGACCCAGTACTTC.

V is TRBV5-1 and J is TRBJ2-3, with D possibly being TRBD1 or TRBD2 (5 bases each). Germline V gives CDR1 SGHRS, CDR2 YFSETQ. This CDR3 spans 15 amino acids. V lost 0 bases, J lost 0 bases, and 8 bases lay in between. The CDR3 is CASSLVGVSTDTQYF. CDR3 bases: TGCGCCAGCAGCTTGGTGGGGGTAAGCACAGATACGCAGTATTTT.